Below, 7 T cell receptor beta chains from the same sample are listed, as sequenced in a study of T cells in Graves' hyperthyroidism and ophthalmopathy. From RNA transcripts, TCR beta CDR3 regions were amplified. When the TCR CDR3 underwent first-round RT-PCR, the HTBI primer set was used. Each CDR3 protein is one row after TCRdb ran MiXCR on the multiplex PCR reads. The table has about 410,000 distinct CDR3 sequences, about 14% seen once. Sequenced input: blood. The receptors derive from a man aged 18 to 30 with Graves' ophthalmopathy.

This clonotype was seen only once. The V gene is TRBV4-1, the J gene TRBJ2-2; D is uncertain. Trimming stripped 3 bases from V and 8 bases from J, with 16 bases between. Germline lookup yields CDR1 MGHRA and CDR2 YSYEKL. CDR3 length: 15 amino acids. CDR3 residues: CASSQAETYGGELFF. The CDR3 nucleotides read TGCGCCAGCAGCCAGGCGGAGACCTACGGGGGGGAGCTGTTTTTT.

This clonotype was picked up many times. This chain uses TRBV11-2 with TRBJ2-1; tentative D call: TRBD1 (5 bases). CDR3 length equals 16 residues. Trimming took 3 bases from V and 4 from J, leaving 16 bases between them. Germline CDR1 SGHAT, CDR2 FQNNGV. The CDR3, as DNA: TGTGCCAGCAGCTTTCACCAGGGTAGGGCATACAATGAGCAGTTCTTC. Its translation is CASSFHQGRAYNEQFF. The full variable domain, its missing parts supplied by reference TRBV11-2 and TRBJ2-1, is EAGVAQSPRYKIIEKRQSVAFWCNPISGHATLYWYQQILGQGPKLLIQFQNNGVVDDSQLPKDRFSAERLKGVDSTLKIQPAKLEDSAVYLCASSFHQGRAYNEQFFGPGTRLTVL.

At least ten counts were recorded for this clonotype. The genes are TRBV20-1 and TRBJ2-5; 7 nucleotides align to TRBD2. The CDR3 has 12 residues. V shed 4 bases and J 5 bases; nucleotides not matched to a gene: 4. Germline V gene sequence: CDR1 DFQATT, CDR2 SNEGSKA (reference sequence). The CDR3 sequence is CSATTGGETQYF. CDR3 nucleotide sequence: TGCAGTGCTACCACCGGGGGGGAGACCCAGTACTTC.

The table lists this clonotype with many counts. The V gene is TRBV3-1, the J gene TRBJ2-7; 10 bases agree with TRBD1. This CDR3 comprises 14 residues. After removal of 4 bases from V and 6 bases from J, the junction contained 6 bases not matched to a gene. Germline V gives CDR1 LGHDT, CDR2 YNNKEL (reference sequence). CDR3 coding DNA: TGTGCCAGCAGCCCGACAGGGGGCAGATTCGAGCAGTACTTC. This gives the protein CASSPTGGRFEQYF.

This clonotype was counted a few times. Germline is not matched at one junction end, which may reflect a read error. The chain employs TRBV24-1 and TRBJ2-5; no clear D. The CDR3 runs 16 residues. Germline lookup yields CDR1 KGHDR and CDR2 SFDVKD. Written as DNA, the CDR3 is TGTGACACCAGTGATTCACGCCGAGATTTCCGCGAGACCCAGTACTTC. Encoded protein: CDTSDSRRDFRETQYF.

This clonotype was counted many times. CDR3 sequence (DNA): TGTGCTAGTGGACCCGAGGGGAGCACTGAAGCTTTCTTT. Protein product: CASGPEGSTEAFF. V gene TRBV12-5 combines with J gene TRBJ1-1; tentative D call: TRBD1 (5 bases). V was shortened by 6 bases and J by 4 bases, with 12 bases between the two germline ends. This CDR3 contains 13 residues. Germline loops: CDR1 LGHNT, CDR2 FRNRAP.

Remarks on this clonotype: A single base separates this from a much larger clone, so it may be a read error. CDR3 sequence (DNA): TGCGCCAGCAGCGTGGACGGTAGGACTGGCGGGAGAGGCCAAGAGACCCAGTACTTC. As protein: CASSVDGRTGGRGQETQYF. V gene TRBV5-1 combines with J gene TRBJ2-5; 7 bases match TRBD2. This CDR3 has 19 residues. Germline lookup yields CDR1 SGHRS and CDR2 YFSETQ. V shed 4 bases, J shed 1 base, and the junction held 19 bases outside the gene matches.